A selection of T cell receptor beta chains follows, all from one sample in a study of CD8+CD57+ T cells in acquired aplastic anemia. TCRdb recomputed calls from the reads with MiXCR, one row per CDR3 protein. This repertoire shows 200,000 to 250,000 distinct CDR3 sequences, roughly two thirds found once; its top ten account for under 60%. Sequenced input: sorted CD4+, CD8+, or CD8+CD57+ T cells (not recorded which) from PBMCs. The receptors here all came from a human donor with aplastic anemia. CDR3s include the opening cysteine and the closing phenylalanine or tryptophan. The D gene is left open where the match is weak. Not every row has a clone size; where given, it reads once, few, many or a size class.

TGCGCCAGCACCTCGGGACAGGGGGTGTTAGAGCAGTACTTC	CASTSGQGVLEQYF	TRBD1	TRBV5-1	TRBJ2-7	many
TGCAGTGCTTCGCGGGCAGGTGGGGTCACTGAAGCTTTCTTT	CSASRAGGVTEAFF	-	TRBV20-1	TRBJ1-1	many
TGCAGTGCTAGAGACCTAGCGGGAGGGCCTTACAATGAGCAGTTCTTC	CSARDLAGGPYNEQFF	TRBD2	TRBV20-1	TRBJ2-1	-
TGCAGCGTTGAAGGCGGAATAGGGGCTTTCTTT	CSVEGGIGAFF	-	TRBV29-1	TRBJ1-1	-
TGTGCCAGCAGCCAAGATAAAGGGACAGTGAATGAGCAGTTCTTC	CASSQDKGTVNEQFF	TRBD1	TRBV14	TRBJ2-1	-
TGTGCCAGTAGTTTGGGGGCCCTAGGGTCACCTGAAGCTTTCTTT	CASSLGALGSPEAFF	-	TRBV19	TRBJ1-1	-
TGTGCCAGCAGCTTAGTCCAAGGAACTGAAGCTTTCTTT	CASSLVQGTEAFF	-	TRBV7-2	TRBJ1-1	-
TGTGCCAGCAGCCGAACCACGAACACTGAAGCTTTCTTT	CASSRTTNTEAFF	-	TRBV7-9	TRBJ1-1	few
TGTGCCATCAGTGATTCAGCAACTGCTTCGGAGACCCAGTACTTC	CAISDSATASETQYF	-	TRBV24-1	TRBJ2-5	-
TGTGCCAGCAGTTACACCCCCGGGACAGGAGGCAACGAGCAGTACTTC	CASSYTPGTGGNEQYF	TRBD1	TRBV7-2	TRBJ2-7	-
TGCAGCGTTGTTTCGGGGGTCAACGAGCAGTACTTC	CSVVSGVNEQYF	-	TRBV29-1	TRBJ2-7	few
TGTGCCACCAGCTCCCCGGGACAGGGTGATAGCACAGATACGCAGTATTTT	CATSSPGQGDSTDTQYF	TRBD1	TRBV24-1	TRBJ2-3	once
TGCGCCAGCAGCGGTGGGACAGGGGGAGAGTACGAGCAGTACTTC	CASSGGTGGEYEQYF	TRBD1	TRBV5-1	TRBJ2-7	-
TGTGCCACCAGTGACCTTACAGGGTCGGGCTACACCTTC	CATSDLTGSGYTF	-	TRBV24-1	TRBJ1-2	-
TGTGCCAGCACCTCCCCTGGCAAATCCGCCAATGAGCAGTTCTTC	CASTSPGKSANEQFF	-	TRBV12-3/TRBV12-4	TRBJ2-1	-
TGTGCCAGCAGCGCCAGACAGGGTGAGGGGACCCAGTACTTC	CASSARQGEGTQYF	TRBD1	TRBV9	TRBJ2-5	-
TGTGCCAGCAGCTTTGTCCTCTCCTACGAGCAGTACTTC	CASSFVLSYEQYF	-	TRBV5-4	TRBJ2-7	-
TGTGCCTGGGACAGGGGTGGCGAGCAGTACTTC	CAWDRGGEQYF	TRBD1	TRBV10-3	TRBJ2-7	-
TGTGCCAACAGGGGGCTTATCAATGAGCAGTTCTTC	CANRGLINEQFF	TRBD1	TRBV7-8	TRBJ2-1	-
TGTGCCAGCAGCTTCGCGACTGGGGGACCGGCCTACGAGCAGTACTTC	CASSFATGGPAYEQYF	-	TRBV7-9	TRBJ2-7	few
TGTGCCAGCTATCCGAAGCGACTAGCGTCGAACACCGGGGAGCTGTTTTTT	CASYPKRLASNTGELFF	TRBD2	TRBV7-8	TRBJ2-2	once
TGCAGTGCTAGAGAACAAGGGCATTATGGCTACACCTTC	CSAREQGHYGYTF	-	TRBV20-1	TRBJ1-2	-
TGTGCCAGTAAGGCCATGGACAGGGGGTACAATGAGCAGTTCTTC	CASKAMDRGYNEQFF	TRBD1	TRBV19	TRBJ2-1	-
TGCGCCAGCAGCGACCGTTCACAGGGGAGCACTGAAGCTTTCTTT	CASSDRSQGSTEAFF	TRBD1	TRBV4-3	TRBJ1-1	-
TGTGCCAGCACCACGGGACTAGCGGGAAACTACGAGCAGTACTTC	CASTTGLAGNYEQYF	TRBD2	TRBV19	TRBJ2-7	-
TGTGCCACCAGCAGACCATTTCCGGGACAGGGGGTTGTGAACACTGAAGCTTTCTTT	CATSRPFPGQGVVNTEAFF	TRBD1	TRBV15	TRBJ1-1	-
TGCAGTGCTAGAAGGGCCGAAGACTACGAGCAGTACTTC	CSARRAEDYEQYF	-	TRBV20-1	TRBJ2-7	-
TGCAGCGTTGTAAGTCCTGCTGGAAACACCATATATTTT	CSVVSPAGNTIYF	-	TRBV29-1	TRBJ1-3	-
TGTGCCAGCAGCTGGGACAGCTCTGGCTACACCTTC	CASSWDSSGYTF	TRBD1	TRBV7-6	TRBJ1-2	-
TGTGCCAGCAGCACGACCGGGACAGGGCCGGGCAATGAGCAGTTCTTC	CASSTTGTGPGNEQFF	TRBD1	TRBV7-9	TRBJ2-1	many
TGTGCCAGTAGTATCAGGGGGCCTGGATCACCCCTCCACTTT	CASSIRGPGSPLHF	TRBD1	TRBV19	TRBJ1-6	-
TGTGCTAGCAGCTTAGAGGGGGGCAGTAGCTCCTACAATGAGCAGTTCTTC	CASSLEGGSSSYNEQFF	-	TRBV7-6	TRBJ2-1	-
TGTGCCAGCAGCATCCAAACGGGGCAGTCAAATGAGCAGTTCTTC	CASSIQTGQSNEQFF	-	TRBV7-9	TRBJ2-1	-
TGCGCCAGCAGCCAAGGCGACGCTGGAAACACCATATATTTT	CASSQGDAGNTIYF	-	TRBV4-1	TRBJ1-3	many
TGTGCCAGCAGCCCCGGTCCCTACTCCTACGAGCAGTACTTC	CASSPGPYSYEQYF	-	TRBV9	TRBJ2-7	-
TGTGCCAGCAGCTTCCCGGGGTGGGGCCAGTACTTC	CASSFPGWGQYF	-	TRBV7-2	TRBJ2-5	once
TGCAGTGCTAGAGATCGGGTGGGCGCGGGTACTGAAGCTTTCTTT	CSARDRVGAGTEAFF	-	TRBV20-1	TRBJ1-1	-
TGCAGCGTTGTTTGGGATCACCGGGACAGAGGGAAGGTTGAGCAGTTCTTC	CSVVWDHRDRGKVEQFF	TRBD1	TRBV29-1	TRBJ2-1	-
TGTGCCAGCAGCGCCGGGACAGGGGAACCTGAAGCTTTCTTT	CASSAGTGEPEAFF	TRBD1	TRBV2	TRBJ1-1	-
TGCAGCGTTGAGTTTAGCTCAACTAGCTCCTACAATGAGCAGTTCTTC	CSVEFSSTSSYNEQFF	-	TRBV29-1	TRBJ2-1	-
TGCGCCAGCAGCCACCAACCGGGGCCCCTCCACTTT	CASSHQPGPLHF	-	TRBV5-1	TRBJ1-6	-
TGTGCCAGCGCTAGCGGGAGGCCGGTCTACGAGCAGTACTTC	CASASGRPVYEQYF	TRBD2	TRBV7-9	TRBJ2-7	-
TGTGCCAGCAGCCTAATGGGGGGACAGGGGACCTACGAGCAGTACTTC	CASSLMGGQGTYEQYF	TRBD1	TRBV7-2	TRBJ2-7	-
TGCGCCAGCAGCTGGAGGGCCGAAAACACTGAAGCTTTCTTT	CASSWRAENTEAFF	-	TRBV5-1	TRBJ1-1	-
TGTGCCAGCAGCTTAAACCGGGACAGGACATCAGTTGGCTACACCTTC	CASSLNRDRTSVGYTF	TRBD1	TRBV7-3	TRBJ1-2	few
TGTGCCAGCAGACAAGCGGGGGTTTCCTACGAGCAGTACTTC	CASRQAGVSYEQYF	TRBD2	TRBV12-3/TRBV12-4	TRBJ2-7	-
TGCAGCGTTGTCCAGGGGAACTCCTACGAGCAGTACTTC	CSVVQGNSYEQYF	-	TRBV29-1	TRBJ2-7	-
TGCGCCAGCAGCGCCTGGGGGACAGGGACTAGCACAGATACGCAGTATTTT	CASSAWGTGTSTDTQYF	TRBD1	TRBV9	TRBJ2-3	-
TGCAGCGTTCTGAGTGGGAACTCCTACGAGCAGTACTTC	CSVLSGNSYEQYF	-	TRBV29-1	TRBJ2-7	many
TGTGCCAGTAGTATAGACAAGCTGGCTAGCGTGCTAGATACGCAGTATTTT	CASSIDKLASVLDTQYF	-	TRBV19	TRBJ2-3	-
TGTGCCAGCAGGTCAGGGTCCGGGGAGCTGTTTTTT	CASRSGSGELFF	-	TRBV2	TRBJ2-2	-
TGTGCCAGCAGCTTCAAGATTCTGGACACCATATATTTT	CASSFKILDTIYF	-	TRBV7-3	TRBJ1-3	-
TGTGCCAGCAGCTCCGGGACCTACTCTGGAAACACCATATATTTT	CASSSGTYSGNTIYF	-	TRBV13	TRBJ1-3	few
TGTGCCAGCAGCTTAGGCGGGGGGGATTACAATGAGCAGTTCTTC	CASSLGGGDYNEQFF	TRBD2	TRBV7-2	TRBJ2-1	few
TGTGCCAGCAGCGTACAGGACTGGACCTACGAGCAGTACTTC	CASSVQDWTYEQYF	-	TRBV9	TRBJ2-7	-
TGCGCCAGCAGTGAGATCGCAGGAGGGGACGAGCAGTACTTC	CASSEIAGGDEQYF	-	TRBV10-1	TRBJ2-7	once
TGTGCCATCAGTGACCGCACGGCGGTTGGAGAGACCCAGTACTTC	CAISDRTAVGETQYF	-	TRBV10-3	TRBJ2-5	-
TGCAGTGCTAGAGATCTGGCGGGGAGATCCTACAATGAGCAGTTCTTC	CSARDLAGRSYNEQFF	-	TRBV20-1	TRBJ2-1	-
TGTGCCAGCAGTGCGACTAGCGGGAGCTCCTACGAGCAGTACTTC	CASSATSGSSYEQYF	TRBD2	TRBV9	TRBJ2-7	-
TGTGCCAGCAGTGGGGCTAGCGATGAGCAGTTCTTC	CASSGASDEQFF	-	TRBV2	TRBJ2-1	-